This T cell receptor (beta chain) was documented in a study of blood T cell repertoires in COVID-19. The ends lost 3 bases at V and 5 bases at J; junction bases unmatched: 6. This CDR3 is built from 16 residues. Germline V CDR1 and CDR2: KGHDR, SFDVKD. The protocol was immunoSEQ multiplex PCR, while the TCRdb copy is restricted to in-frame clones and leaves out a portion. The sample carries about 170,000 clones, roughly 87% recorded once. The TCR was taken from a human donor with acute COVID-19. The donor label of this sample is uncertain. The source material was PBMCs or T cells enriched from blood (not recorded which). V and J are TRBV24-1 and TRBJ2-5; TRBD2 aligns across 12 bases. CDR3 sequence: CATSDPSGGALETQYF. The DNA for the CDR3 is TGTGCCACCAGTGATCCTAGCGGGGGGGCCTTGGAGACCCAGTACTTC.